This T cell receptor (beta chain) came from a study of shared clonotypes between healthy human individuals. CD45RO-negative cells were positively selected for CCR7, leaving out terminally differentiated effector memory CD45RA+ cells. Libraries were prepared by immunoSEQ multiplex PCR; TCRdb keeps only in-frame clonotypes and omits some of them. This table has about 2 million clones, about 94% appearing once. This receptor was obtained from a man aged 18 to 30 in good health. The sample taken for sequencing was naive CD8+ T cells sorted from blood.

The chain's CDR3 is CASSYVGVGSTEAFF. The CDR3 nucleotides read TGTGCCAGCAGCTACGTTGGGGTAGGGAGCACTGAAGCTTTCTTT. This chain joins TRBV7-8 and TRBJ1-1; no clear D. V gave up 4 bases and J gave up 4 bases, with 16 bases separating them. CDR1 is SGHVS, CDR2 FQNEAQ, per germline. The CDR3 has 15 amino acids.